This T cell receptor beta chain was captured by sequencing in a study of T-cell reconstitution after alpha-beta-depleted transplantation in children. The study, taken as a whole, reports: Among T cells one year after transplant, newly produced cells accounted for most counts and diversity.

About this clonotype: Its antigen is still unknown.

Preparation of the TCRbeta library involved a method that used unique molecular identifiers. TCRdb independently ran MiXCR on the PCR reads; one entry per CDR3 protein. The table has around 490,000 distinct CDR3 sequences, about an eighth seen once. V was cut by 3 bases and J by 5 bases, with 16 bases left in between. The CDR3 extends over 15 amino acids. This chain joins TRBV12-3 or TRBV12-4 and TRBJ2-5; TRBD1 or TRBD2 may be the D gene (6 bases each). This sequence originates from a female patient aged 2 to 10 who had a stem cell transplant for aplastic anemia, so the T cells may come from the graft donor. The specimen was PBMCs, mostly from graft donor cells, collected 180 days after TCRalphabeta/CD19-depleted stem cell transplant. This CDR3 reads CASSFTGRNGETQYF. The CDR3 DNA sequence: TGTGCCAGCAGTTTCACAGGGAGGAACGGGGAGACCCAGTACTTC.